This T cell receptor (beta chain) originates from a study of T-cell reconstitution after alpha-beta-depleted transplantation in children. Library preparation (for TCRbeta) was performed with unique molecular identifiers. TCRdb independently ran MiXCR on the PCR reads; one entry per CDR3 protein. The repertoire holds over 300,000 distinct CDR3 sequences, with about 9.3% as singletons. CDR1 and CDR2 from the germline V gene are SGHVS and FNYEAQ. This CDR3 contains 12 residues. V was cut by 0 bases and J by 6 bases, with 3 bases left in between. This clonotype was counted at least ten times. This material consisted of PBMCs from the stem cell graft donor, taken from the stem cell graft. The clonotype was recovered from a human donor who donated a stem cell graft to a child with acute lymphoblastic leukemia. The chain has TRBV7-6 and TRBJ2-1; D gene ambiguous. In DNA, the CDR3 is TGTGCCAGCAGCTTAGCCCTCAATGAGCAGTTCTTC. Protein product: CASSLALNEQFF. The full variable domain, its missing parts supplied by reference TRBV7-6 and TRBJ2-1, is GAGVSQSPRYKVTKRGQDVALRCDPISGHVSLYWYRQALGQGPEFLTYFNYEAQQDKSGLPNDRFSAERPEGSISTLTIQRTEQRDSAMYRCASSLALNEQFFGPGTRLTVL.